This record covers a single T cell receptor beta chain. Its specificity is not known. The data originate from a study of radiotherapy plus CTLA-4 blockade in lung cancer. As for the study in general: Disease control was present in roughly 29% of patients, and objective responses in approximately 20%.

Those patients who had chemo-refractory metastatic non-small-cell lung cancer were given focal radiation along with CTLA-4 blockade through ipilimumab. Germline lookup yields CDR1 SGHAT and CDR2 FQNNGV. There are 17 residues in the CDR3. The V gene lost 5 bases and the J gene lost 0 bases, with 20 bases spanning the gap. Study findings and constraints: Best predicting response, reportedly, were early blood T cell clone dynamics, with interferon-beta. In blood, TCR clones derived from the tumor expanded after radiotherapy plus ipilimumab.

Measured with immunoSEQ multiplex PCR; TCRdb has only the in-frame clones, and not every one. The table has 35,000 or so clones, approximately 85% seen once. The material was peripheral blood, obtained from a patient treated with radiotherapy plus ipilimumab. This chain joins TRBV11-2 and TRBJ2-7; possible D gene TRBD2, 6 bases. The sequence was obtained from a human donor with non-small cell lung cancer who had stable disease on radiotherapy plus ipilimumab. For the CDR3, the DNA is TGTGCCAGCAGCCCTGGATGGGGCGGCGGGACCTCCTACGAGCAGTACTTC. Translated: CASSPGWGGGTSYEQYF.